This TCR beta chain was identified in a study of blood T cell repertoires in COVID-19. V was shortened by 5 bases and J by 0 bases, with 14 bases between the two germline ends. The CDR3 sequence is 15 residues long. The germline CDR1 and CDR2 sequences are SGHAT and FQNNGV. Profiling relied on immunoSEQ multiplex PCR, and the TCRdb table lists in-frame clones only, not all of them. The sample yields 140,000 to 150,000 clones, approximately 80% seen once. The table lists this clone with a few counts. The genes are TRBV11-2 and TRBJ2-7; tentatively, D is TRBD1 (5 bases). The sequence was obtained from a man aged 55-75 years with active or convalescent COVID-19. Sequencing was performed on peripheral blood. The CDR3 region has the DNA TGTGCCAGCAGCCAATACAAGGGGCCCTCCTACGAGCAGTACTTC. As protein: CASSQYKGPSYEQYF.